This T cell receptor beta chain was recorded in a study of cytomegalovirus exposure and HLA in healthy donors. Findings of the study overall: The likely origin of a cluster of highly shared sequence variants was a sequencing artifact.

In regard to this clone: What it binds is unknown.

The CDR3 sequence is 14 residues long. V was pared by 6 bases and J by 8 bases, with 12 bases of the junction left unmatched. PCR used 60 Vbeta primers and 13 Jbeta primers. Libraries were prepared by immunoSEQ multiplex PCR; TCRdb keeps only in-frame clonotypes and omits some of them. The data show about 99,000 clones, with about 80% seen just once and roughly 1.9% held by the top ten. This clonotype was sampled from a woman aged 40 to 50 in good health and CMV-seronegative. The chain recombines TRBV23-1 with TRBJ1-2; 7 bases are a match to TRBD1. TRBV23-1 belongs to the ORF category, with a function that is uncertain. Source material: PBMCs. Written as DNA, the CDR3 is TGCGCCAGCAGGGAACCAGACAGGGTGGAGGGCTACACCTTC. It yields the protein CASREPDRVEGYTF.